This T cell receptor (beta chain) was found in a study of OX40 agonist ivuxolimab in advanced cancers. Study-level information: Administration of intravenous ivuxolimab to patients occurred every 2 weeks at 0.01 to 10 mg/kg.

Sampling times: baseline, cycle 4 day 1, cycle 7 day 1. Assay used: immunoSEQ multiplex PCR; TCRdb lists only in-frame clones, some missing. The sample carries roughly 100,000 clones, about nine tenths recorded once. Study-level points and caveats: CD8+ T cells showed, on average, more clonal expansion than CD4+ cells.

The trim removed 4 bases at V and 5 bases at J, leaving 4 bases unmatched. Germline V gene lookup returns CDR1 KGHSH and CDR2 LQKENI. The CDR3 is made up of 16 amino acids. Concerning this clone: The antigen remains unidentified.

Sequencing used CD4+ or CD8+ T cells sorted from blood, obtained in a trial of the OX40 agonist ivuxolimab. The receptor was isolated from an adult with an advanced solid tumor such as melanoma, head and neck, liver or kidney cancer. The genes are TRBV18 and TRBJ2-3; 15 nucleotides line up with TRBD2. The CDR3 DNA is TGTGCCAGCTCACACTCGGGACTAGCGGGGGGAGATACGCAGTATTTT. Translation: CASSHSGLAGGDTQYF.